This T cell receptor beta chain comes out of a study of identical twins listed by TCRdb under 2016. For the study in its entirety: The study deep-sequenced TCR alpha and beta repertoires from monozygotic twins, unrelated adults of various ages and cord blood to test whether fetal clonotypes persist. To rule out contamination, replicate twin experiments were performed at different times with different library preparation protocols.

With respect to this clonotype: No cognate antigen has been identified for it. One end of the junction fails to match germline, which may point to a read error.

Overall results and qualifications from the work: Recombination models systematically underestimated out-of-frame TCR alpha sharing in monozygotic twins but agreed with sharing between unrelated individuals. Fewer insertions were carried by abundant cord blood beta clonotypes, a similar but weaker trend appeared in young adult naive repertoires, and no such trend appeared in memory repertoires. Invariant T cells such as MAIT and iNKT could partly confound zero-insertion analyses, although diverse VJ usage argued against such confounding for most clonotypes. Because the same donors could not be followed over many years, conclusions were based on cross-sectional statistical analysis. Compared with coincidental sharing between unrelated individuals, out-of-frame TCR alpha sequences shared between twins had an excess of sequences with low generation probability. Excess twin sharing in beta out-of-frame sequences was weaker because fewer shared sequences lowered the signal-to-noise ratio.

Only healthy Caucasian donors were included. Three pairs of female monozygotic twins, all aged roughly 18 to 30 years, were included in the twin cohort. Peripheral blood mononuclear cells were used as the source from which RNA for TCR libraries was isolated. Receptor libraries were prepared by 5' RACE. The sequencer listed for this sample is Illumina HiSeq 2000. A universal primer binding site was introduced by template switching, and a unique molecular identifier was present in the final cDNA, enabling accurate counting of TCR cDNA molecules. First-strand cDNA for TCR alpha and beta chains was synthesized from specific primers in the conserved constant-segment region. To control for contamination, every cDNA library was double barcoded, receiving both a SMART-Mk sample barcode and Illumina barcodes. TruSeq adapter sequences, together with Illumina sample barcodes, were added in two successive PCR steps. TCR alpha and beta cDNA libraries were sequenced on the Illumina HiSeq platform with custom primers. Processing in the source paper ran as follows. MiGEC processed the raw reads to extract unique molecular identifiers, while MiXCR was used to determine the CDR3 positions. For each individual, recombination models were inferred using an EM algorithm with the repgenHMM and IGoR tools. The tcR package in R was used for shared clonotype analysis, with sharing normalized by the product of cloneset sizes. To study raw recombination without the effects of thymic and clonal selection, out-of-frame nonproductive sequences were analyzed. The public reads were quality trimmed at Q25 with fastp and then assembled into clones with MiXCR by TCRdb, keeping productive beta chains. Rows with a matching CDR3 protein are joined into one entry that keeps the most common DNA and genes. TCRdb, not the authors, supplied the V and J calls. The sample profile shows hundreds of thousands of distinct CDR3 sequences; 12% of them were found once. The ten largest clonotypes hold 1.5% to 2% of the sample.

The CDR3 contains 18 residues, cysteine and phenylalanine counted. The CDR3 DNA has 54 bases and is translated from base 1. From the germline V gene, CDR1 is SNHLY and CDR2 is FYNNEI. The sample was also reused in another study, on yellow fever vaccine responses in identical twins. Drawing on the second study: The authors reported that the T cell response to vaccination in identical twins appeared partly convergent and partly personalized. In the study, vaccine-responding T cell clones were precisely tracked in identical twins.

The sequencing input was PBMCs. This chain joins TRBV2 to TRBJ2-7, with 11 middle bases fitting TRBD2. This sequence was found in a woman younger than 30 in good health. The nucleotide sequence reads TGTGCCTGCAGTTTAGGGCTAGCGGGAGGAGACCAGAGCTACGAGCAGTACTTC. The encoded protein is CACSLGLAGGDQSYEQYF. This CDR3, with the reference TRBV2 and TRBJ2-7 proteins standing in past its ends, gives the full variable domain EPEVTQTPSHQVTQMGQEVILRCVPISNHLYFYWYRQILGQKVEFLVSFYNNEISEKSEIFDDQFSVERPDGSNFTLKIRSTKLEDSAMYFCACSLGLAGGDQSYEQYFGPGTRLTVT.